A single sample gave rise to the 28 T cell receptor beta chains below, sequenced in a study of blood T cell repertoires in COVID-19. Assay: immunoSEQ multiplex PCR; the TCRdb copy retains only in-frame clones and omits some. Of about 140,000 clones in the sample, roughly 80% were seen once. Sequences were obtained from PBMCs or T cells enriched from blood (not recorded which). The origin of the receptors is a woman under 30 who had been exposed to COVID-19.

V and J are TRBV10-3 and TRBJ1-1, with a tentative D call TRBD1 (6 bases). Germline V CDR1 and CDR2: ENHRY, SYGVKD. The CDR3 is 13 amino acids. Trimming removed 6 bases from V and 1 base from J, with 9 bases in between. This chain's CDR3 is CAISQQGNTEAFF. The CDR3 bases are TGTGCCATCAGCCAACAGGGGAACACTGAAGCTTTCTTT.

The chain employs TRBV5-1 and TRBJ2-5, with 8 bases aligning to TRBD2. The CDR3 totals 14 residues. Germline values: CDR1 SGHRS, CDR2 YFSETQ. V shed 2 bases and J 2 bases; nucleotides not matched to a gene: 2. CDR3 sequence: CASSFTGGQETQYF. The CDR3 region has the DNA TGCGCCAGCAGCTTCACGGGGGGGCAAGAGACCCAGTACTTC. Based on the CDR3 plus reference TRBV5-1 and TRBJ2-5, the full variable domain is KAGVTQTPRYLIKTRGQQVTLSCSPISGHRSVSWYQQTPGQGLQFLFEYFSETQRNKGNFPGRFSGRQFSNSRSEMNVSTLELGDSALYLCASSFTGGQETQYFGPGTRLLVL.

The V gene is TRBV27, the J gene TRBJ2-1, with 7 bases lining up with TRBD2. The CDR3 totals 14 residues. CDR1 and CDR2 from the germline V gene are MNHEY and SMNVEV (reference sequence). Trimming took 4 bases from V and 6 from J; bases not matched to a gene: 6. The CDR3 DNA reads TGTGCCAGCAGTTGGGAGGGGCCGCGCAATGAGCAGTTCTTC. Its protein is CASSWEGPRNEQFF.

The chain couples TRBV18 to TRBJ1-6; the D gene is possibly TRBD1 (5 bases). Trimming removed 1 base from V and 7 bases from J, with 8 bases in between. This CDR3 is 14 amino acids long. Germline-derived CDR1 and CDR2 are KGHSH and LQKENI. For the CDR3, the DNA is TGTGCCAGCTCACCACGACAGCTCAATTCACCCCTCCACTTT. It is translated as CASSPRQLNSPLHF.

The CDR3 reads CASSQDPGGGYEQYF. Here the CDR3 DNA reads TGTGCCAGCAGCCAAGACCCGGGAGGGGGTTACGAGCAGTACTTC. The chain joins TRBV3-1 (or the pseudogene TRBV3-2) to TRBJ2-7; 8 bases align to TRBD2. CDR3 length: 15 amino acids. Trimming took 0 bases from V and 4 from J; bases not matched to a gene: 5. Germline V gene data show CDR1 as LGHDT and CDR2 as YNNKEL (reference sequence).

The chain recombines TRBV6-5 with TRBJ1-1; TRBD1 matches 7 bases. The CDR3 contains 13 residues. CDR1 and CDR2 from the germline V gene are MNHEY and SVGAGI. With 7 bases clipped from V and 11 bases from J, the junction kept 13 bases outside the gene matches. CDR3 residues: CASILYEGARAFF. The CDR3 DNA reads TGTGCCAGCATCCTCTATGAGGGGGCACGGGCTTTCTTT.

This CDR3 reads CASSESGQGSGNGYTF. As DNA, the CDR3 is TGCGCCAGCAGTGAGTCTGGTCAGGGCAGTGGCAATGGCTACACCTTC. The rearrangement links TRBV10-2 to TRBJ1-2, with D possibly being TRBD1 (5 bases). The CDR3 is 16 residues long. Germline loops: CDR1 WSHSY, CDR2 SAAADI. V was clipped by 0 bases and J by 6 bases, with 17 bases between them.

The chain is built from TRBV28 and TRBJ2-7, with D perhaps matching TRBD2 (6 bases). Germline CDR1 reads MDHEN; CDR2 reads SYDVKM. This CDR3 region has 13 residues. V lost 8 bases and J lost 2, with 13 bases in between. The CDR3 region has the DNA TGTGCCAGCGGGTGGACTACCCCCTACGAGCAGTACTTC. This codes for CASGWTTPYEQYF.

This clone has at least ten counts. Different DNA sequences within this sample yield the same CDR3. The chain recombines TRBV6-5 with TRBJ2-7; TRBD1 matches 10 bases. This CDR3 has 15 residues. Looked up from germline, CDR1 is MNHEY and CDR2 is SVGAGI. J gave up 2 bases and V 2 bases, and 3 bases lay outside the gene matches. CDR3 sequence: CASSYRGQGTYEQYF. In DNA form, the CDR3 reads TGTGCCAGCAGTTACCGGGGACAGGGGACCTACGAGCAGTACTTC.

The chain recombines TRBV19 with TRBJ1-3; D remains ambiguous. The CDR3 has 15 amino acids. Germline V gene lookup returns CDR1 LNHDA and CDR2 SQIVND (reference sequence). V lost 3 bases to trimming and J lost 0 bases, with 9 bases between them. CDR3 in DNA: TGTGCCAGTAGTATTAACAGTGTCTCTGGAAACACCATATATTTT. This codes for CASSINSVSGNTIYF.

This chain's CDR3 is CASSFAGGLYEQFF. As DNA, the CDR3 is TGTGCCAGTAGTTTTGCGGGAGGGTTGTATGAGCAGTTCTTC. The chain links TRBV19 to TRBJ2-1; 9 nucleotides match TRBD2. Germline-derived CDR1 and CDR2 are LNHDA and SQIVND (reference sequence). The CDR3 spans 14 residues. V shed 5 bases, J shed 8 bases, and the junction held 7 bases outside the gene matches.

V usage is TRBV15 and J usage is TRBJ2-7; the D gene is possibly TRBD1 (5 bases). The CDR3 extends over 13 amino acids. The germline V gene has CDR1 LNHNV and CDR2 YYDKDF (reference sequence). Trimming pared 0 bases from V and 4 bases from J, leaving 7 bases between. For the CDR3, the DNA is TGTGCCACCAGCAGAGATCAGGGATACGAGCAGTACTTC. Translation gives CATSRDQGYEQYF.

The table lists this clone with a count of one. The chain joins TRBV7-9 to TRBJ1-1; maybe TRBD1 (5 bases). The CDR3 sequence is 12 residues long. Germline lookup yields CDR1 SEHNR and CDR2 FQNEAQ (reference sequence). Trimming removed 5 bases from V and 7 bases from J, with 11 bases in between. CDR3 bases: TGTGCCAGCAGCCAGGGTCCAGGTGAAGCTTTCTTT. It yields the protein CASSQGPGEAFF.

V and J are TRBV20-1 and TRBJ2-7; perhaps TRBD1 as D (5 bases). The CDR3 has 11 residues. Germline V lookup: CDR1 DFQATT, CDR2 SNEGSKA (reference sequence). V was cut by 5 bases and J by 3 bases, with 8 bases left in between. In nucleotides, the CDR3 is TGCAGTGCTCACCAGGGCTACGAGCAGTACTTC. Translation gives CSAHQGYEQYF.

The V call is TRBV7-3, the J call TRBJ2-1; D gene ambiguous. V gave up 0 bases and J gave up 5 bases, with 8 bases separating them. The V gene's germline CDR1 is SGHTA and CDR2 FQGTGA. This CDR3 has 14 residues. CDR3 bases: TGTGCCAGCAGCTTAACGGGTGGAGACAATGAGCAGTTCTTC. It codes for CASSLTGGDNEQFF.

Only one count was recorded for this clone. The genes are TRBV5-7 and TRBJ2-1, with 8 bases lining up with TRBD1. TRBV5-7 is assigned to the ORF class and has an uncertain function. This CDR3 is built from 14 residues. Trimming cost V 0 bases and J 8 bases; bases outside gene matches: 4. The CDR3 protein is CASSLGQGRDEQFF. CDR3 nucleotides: TGTGCCAGCAGCTTGGGACAGGGGAGAGATGAGCAGTTCTTC.

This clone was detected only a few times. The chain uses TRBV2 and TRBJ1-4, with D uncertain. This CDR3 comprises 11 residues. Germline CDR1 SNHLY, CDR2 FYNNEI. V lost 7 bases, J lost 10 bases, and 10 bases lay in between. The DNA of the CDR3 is TGTGCCAGCATGCAGGAAAGAAAACTGTTTTTT. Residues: CASMQERKLFF.

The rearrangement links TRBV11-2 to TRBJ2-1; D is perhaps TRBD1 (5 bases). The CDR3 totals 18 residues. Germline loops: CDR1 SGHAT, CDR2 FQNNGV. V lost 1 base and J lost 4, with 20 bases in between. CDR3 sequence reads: CASSLATMRQGLYNEQFF. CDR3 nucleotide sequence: TGTGCCAGCAGCTTAGCTACGATGCGGCAGGGCCTATACAATGAGCAGTTCTTC.

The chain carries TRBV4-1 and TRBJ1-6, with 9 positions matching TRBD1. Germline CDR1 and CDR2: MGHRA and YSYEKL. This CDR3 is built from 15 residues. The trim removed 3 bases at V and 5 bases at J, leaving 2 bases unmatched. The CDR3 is CASSQGTGNNSPLHF. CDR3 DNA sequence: TGCGCCAGCAGCCAGGGGACAGGGAATAATTCACCCCTCCACTTT.

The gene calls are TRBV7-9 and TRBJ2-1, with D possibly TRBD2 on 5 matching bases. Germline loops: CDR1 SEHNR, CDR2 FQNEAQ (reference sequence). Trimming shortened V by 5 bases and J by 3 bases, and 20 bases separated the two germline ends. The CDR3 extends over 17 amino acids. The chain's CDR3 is CASSPTRTRLYYNEQFF. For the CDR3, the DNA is TGTGCCAGCAGCCCCACTAGGACCCGACTCTACTACAATGAGCAGTTCTTC.

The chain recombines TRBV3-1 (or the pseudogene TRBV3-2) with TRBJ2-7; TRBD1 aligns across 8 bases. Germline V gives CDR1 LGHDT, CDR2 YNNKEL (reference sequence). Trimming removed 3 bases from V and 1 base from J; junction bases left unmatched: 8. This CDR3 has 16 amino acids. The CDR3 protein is CASSQAQDRASYEQYF. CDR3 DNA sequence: TGTGCCAGCAGCCAGGCGCAGGACAGGGCTTCCTACGAGCAGTACTTC.

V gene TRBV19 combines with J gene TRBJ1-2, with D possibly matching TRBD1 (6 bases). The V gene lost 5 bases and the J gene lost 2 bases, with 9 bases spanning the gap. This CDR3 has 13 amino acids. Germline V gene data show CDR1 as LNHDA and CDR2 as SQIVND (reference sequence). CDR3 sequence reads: CASSQGRNYGYTF. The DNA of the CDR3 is TGTGCCAGTAGTCAGGGGCGAAACTATGGCTACACCTTC. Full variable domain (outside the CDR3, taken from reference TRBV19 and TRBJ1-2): DGGITQSPKYLFRKEGQNVTLSCEQNLNHDAMYWYRQDPGQGLRLIYYSQIVNDFQKGDIAEGYSVSREKKESFPLTVTSAQKNPTAFYLCASSQGRNYGYTFGSGTRLTVV.

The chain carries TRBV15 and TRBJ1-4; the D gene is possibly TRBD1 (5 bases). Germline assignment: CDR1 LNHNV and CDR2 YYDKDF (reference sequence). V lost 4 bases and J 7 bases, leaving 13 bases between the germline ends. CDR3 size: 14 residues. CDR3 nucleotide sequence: TGTGCCACCAGCACCAGTAGGGGTGGTGAAAAACTGTTTTTT. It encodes CATSTSRGGEKLFF.

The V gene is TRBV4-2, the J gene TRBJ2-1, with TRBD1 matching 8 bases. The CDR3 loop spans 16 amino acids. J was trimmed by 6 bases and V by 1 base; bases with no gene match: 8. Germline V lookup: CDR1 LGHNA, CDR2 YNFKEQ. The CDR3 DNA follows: TGTGCCAGCAGCCAAGTAACGGGACAGGAACCCAATGAGCAGTTCTTC. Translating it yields CASSQVTGQEPNEQFF.

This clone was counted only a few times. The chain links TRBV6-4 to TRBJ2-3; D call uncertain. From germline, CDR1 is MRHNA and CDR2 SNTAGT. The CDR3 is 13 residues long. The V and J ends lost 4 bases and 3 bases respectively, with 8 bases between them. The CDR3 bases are TGTGCCAGCAGTGTTGGTAGTACAGATACGCAGTATTTT. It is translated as CASSVGSTDTQYF.

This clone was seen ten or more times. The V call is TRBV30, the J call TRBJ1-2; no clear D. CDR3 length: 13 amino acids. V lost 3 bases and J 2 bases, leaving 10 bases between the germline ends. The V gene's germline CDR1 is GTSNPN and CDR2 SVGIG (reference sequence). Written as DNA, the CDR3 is TGTGCCTGGAGCCAGCGGCTCAACTATGGCTACACCTTC. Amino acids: CAWSQRLNYGYTF.

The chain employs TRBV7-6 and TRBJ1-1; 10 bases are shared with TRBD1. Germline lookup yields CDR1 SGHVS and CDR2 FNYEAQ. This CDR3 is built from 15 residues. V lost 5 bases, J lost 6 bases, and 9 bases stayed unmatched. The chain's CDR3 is CASSPMTGGFSEAFF. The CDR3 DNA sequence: TGTGCCAGCAGCCCAATGACAGGGGGCTTTTCTGAAGCTTTCTTT.

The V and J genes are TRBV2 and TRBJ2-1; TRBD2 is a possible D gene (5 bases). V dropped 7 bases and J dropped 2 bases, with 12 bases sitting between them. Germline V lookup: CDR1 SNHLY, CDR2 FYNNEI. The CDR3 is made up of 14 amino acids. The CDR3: CASKSGSTYNEQFF. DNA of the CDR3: TGTGCCAGCAAAAGTGGGAGTACCTACAATGAGCAGTTCTTC.